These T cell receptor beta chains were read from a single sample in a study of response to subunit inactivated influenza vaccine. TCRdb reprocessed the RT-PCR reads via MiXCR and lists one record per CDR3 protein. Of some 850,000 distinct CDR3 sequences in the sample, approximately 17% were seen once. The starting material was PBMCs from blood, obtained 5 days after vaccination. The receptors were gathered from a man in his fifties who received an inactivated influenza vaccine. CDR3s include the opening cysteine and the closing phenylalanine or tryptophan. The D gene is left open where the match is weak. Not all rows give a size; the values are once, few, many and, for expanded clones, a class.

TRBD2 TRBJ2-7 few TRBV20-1 CSRLADNSYEQYF TGCAGTCGGCTAGCGGACAACTCCTACGAGCAGTACTTC
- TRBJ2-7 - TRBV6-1 CASSEGGIHYEQYF TGTGCCAGCTCTGAGGGTGGCATCCACTACGAGCAGTACTTC
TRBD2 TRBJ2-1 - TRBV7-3 CASSPQTRGLAGGQEQFF TGTGCCAGCAGCCCCCAAACCCGGGGACTAGCGGGAGGGCAAGAGCAGTTCTTC
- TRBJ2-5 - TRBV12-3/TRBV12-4 CASTETGPQETQYF TGTGCCAGCACCGAAACAGGGCCCCAAGAGACCCAGTACTTC
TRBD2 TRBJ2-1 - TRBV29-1 CSVVSGSYNEQFF TGCAGCGTTGTTAGCGGGAGCTACAATGAGCAGTTCTTC
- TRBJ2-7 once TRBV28 CASSLQDFSYEQYF TGTGCCAGCAGTTTACAGGATTTCTCCTACGAGCAGTACTTC
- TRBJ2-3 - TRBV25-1 CASSESYNLGTDTQYF TGTGCCAGCAGTGAAAGTTACAACTTAGGCACAGATACGCAGTATTTT
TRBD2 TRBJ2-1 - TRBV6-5 CASSSQGLAGGGSYNVQFF TGTGCCAGCAGTTCGCAGGGACTAGCGGGGGGAGGATCCTACAATGTGCAGTTCTTC
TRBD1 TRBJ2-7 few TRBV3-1 CASSRTGTGLYEQYF TGTGCCAGCAGTCGAACCGGGACAGGCTTATACGAGCAGTACTTC
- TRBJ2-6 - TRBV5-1 CASSLEDGPPGTLSSGANVLTF TGCGCCAGCAGCTTGGAAGACGGACCTCCGGGGACATTGTCTTCTGGGGCCAACGTCCTGACTTTC
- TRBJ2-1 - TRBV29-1 CSADQYGNEQFF TGCAGCGCAGACCAGTATGGTAATGAGCAGTTCTTC
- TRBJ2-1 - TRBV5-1 CASSLEGIGFNEQFF TGCGCCAGCAGCTTGGAGGGGATCGGGTTCAATGAGCAGTTCTTC
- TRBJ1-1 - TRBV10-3 CATMTAQGGGTEAFF TGTGCCACCATGACAGCACAGGGAGGAGGAACTGAAGCTTTCTTT
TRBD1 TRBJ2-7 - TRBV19 CASGSQGAYEQYF TGTGCCAGTGGATCACAGGGGGCCTACGAGCAGTACTTC
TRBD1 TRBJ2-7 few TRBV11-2 CASSLSPTGYSYEQYF TGTGCCAGCAGCTTATCCCCGACAGGGTACTCCTACGAGCAGTACTTC
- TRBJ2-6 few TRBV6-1 CASTTPRPGANVLTF TGTGCCAGCACCACGCCCCGACCTGGGGCCAACGTCCTGACTTTC
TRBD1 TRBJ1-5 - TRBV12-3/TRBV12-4 CASSFATGDQPQHF TGTGCCAGCAGTTTTGCGACAGGGGATCAGCCCCAGCATTTT
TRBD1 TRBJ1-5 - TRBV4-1 CASSQEKRQGNQPQHF TGCGCCAGCAGCCAAGAAAAGAGACAGGGGAATCAGCCCCAGCATTTT
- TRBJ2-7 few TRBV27 CASGGTYEQYF TGTGCCAGCGGGGGGACCTACGAGCAGTACTTC
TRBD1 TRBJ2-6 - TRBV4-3 CASSQGLPGGLAGANVLTF TGCGCCAGCAGCCAAGGTCTACCAGGGGGCCTGGCTGGGGCCAACGTCCTGACTTTC
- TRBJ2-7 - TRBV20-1 CSASSTAIHEQYF TGCAGTGCTAGCTCGACTGCTATCCACGAGCAGTACTTC
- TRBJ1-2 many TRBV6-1 CASTMAGTNYGYTF TGTGCCAGCACCATGGCGGGAACTAACTATGGCTACACCTTC
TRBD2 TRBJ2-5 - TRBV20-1 CSAQLLAGPQETQYF TGCAGTGCTCAGCTTCTAGCGGGACCCCAAGAGACCCAGTACTTC
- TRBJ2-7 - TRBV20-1 CSARAAAGADEQYF TGCAGTGCTAGAGCGGCGGCAGGGGCGGACGAGCAGTACTTC
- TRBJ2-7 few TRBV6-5 CASSYSGQRSSYEQYF TGTGCCAGCAGTTACTCCGGACAGAGGAGCTCCTACGAGCAGTACTTC
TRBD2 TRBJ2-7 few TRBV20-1 CSASLLAGWDEQYF TGCAGTGCTAGTCTCCTAGCGGGATGGGACGAGCAGTACTTC
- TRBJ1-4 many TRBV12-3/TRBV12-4 CASSFAGARVEKLFF TGTGCCAGCAGTTTCGCGGGGGCGCGGGTTGAAAAACTGTTTTTT
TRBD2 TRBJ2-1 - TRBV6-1 CASSGPPGLAGRAPYNEQFF TGTGCCAGCAGTGGCCCCCCGGGACTAGCGGGAAGGGCGCCGTACAATGAGCAGTTCTTC
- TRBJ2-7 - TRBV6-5 CASSYTGQTNYEQYF TGTGCCAGCAGTTACACGGGGCAGACGAATTACGAGCAGTACTTC
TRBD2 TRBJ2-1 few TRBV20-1 CSASPPLGSGGHNEQFF TGCAGTGCTAGCCCCCCACTGGGTAGCGGGGGGCACAATGAGCAGTTCTTC
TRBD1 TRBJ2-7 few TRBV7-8 CASRSGSTGAYEQYF TGTGCCAGCAGATCCGGATCGACAGGGGCCTACGAGCAGTACTTC
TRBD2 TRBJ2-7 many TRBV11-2 CASSLYLAGGSYEQYF TGTGCCAGCAGCTTATACCTAGCGGGGGGTTCCTACGAGCAGTACTTC
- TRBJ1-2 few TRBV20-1 CSPALEEGSGYTF TGCAGCCCCGCCCTCGAAGAAGGGTCTGGCTACACCTTC
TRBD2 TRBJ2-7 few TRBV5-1 CASSLGPPGGGQYF TGCGCCAGCAGCCTGGGACCTCCGGGAGGCGGGCAGTACTTC
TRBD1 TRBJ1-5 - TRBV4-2 CASSLGTAGQPQHF TGTGCCAGCAGCCTTGGGACAGCGGGGCAGCCCCAGCATTTT
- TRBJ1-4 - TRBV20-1 CSARDHGSTNEKLFF TGCAGTGCTAGAGATCACGGGTCTACTAATGAAAAACTGTTTTTT
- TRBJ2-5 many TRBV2 CASSVKETQYF TGTGCCAGCAGTGTCAAAGAGACCCAGTACTTC
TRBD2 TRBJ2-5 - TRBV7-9 CASSLKVGGGETQYF TGTGCCAGCAGCTTAAAGGTCGGCGGGGGAGAGACCCAGTACTTC
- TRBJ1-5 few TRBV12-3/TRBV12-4 CASTLQGNQPQHF TGTGCCAGCACTTTGCAGGGGAATCAGCCCCAGCATTTT
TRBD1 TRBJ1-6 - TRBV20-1 CSALRGTGGSPLHF TGCAGTGCGCTTCGAGGGACAGGGGGCTCACCCCTCCACTTT